This T cell receptor beta chain was documented in a study of Ad26.COV2.S vaccination and SARS-CoV-2 variants. Treatment reported: roughly 19 received Ad26.COV2.S at low or high dose, single or two shots; 5 received placebo; per-sample allocation not given. Collection of samples fell on day 63 after the first vaccine or placebo injection. This CDR3 contains 14 residues. CDR1 MNHEY and CDR2 SVGAGI come from the germline V gene. The V end was cut by 6 bases, the J end by 4 bases, with 13 bases between. Sequenced by immunoSEQ multiplex PCR; TCRdb stores in-frame clones only, minus some. The table has about 460,000 clones, 80% to 90% seen once.

This specimen was peripheral blood, taken in a trial of Ad26.COV2.S vaccine versus placebo. The rearrangement uses TRBV6-5 and TRBJ2-1; D may be TRBD1 (5 bases). The receptor was isolated from a person between 18 and 65 years old who received the Ad26.COV2.S COVID-19 vaccine or a placebo. The chain's CDR3 is CASSHQGPYNEQFF. CDR3 DNA: TGTGCCAGCAGCCATCAGGGCCCTTACAATGAGCAGTTCTTC.